The 19 T cell receptor beta chains below all came from one sample that was sequenced in a study of shared clonotypes between healthy human individuals. TCRdb keeps only in-frame clones here, not all; method: immunoSEQ multiplex PCR. The data contain about 980,000 clones, around 80% of them seen just once; the ten biggest clones take up approximately 1.5%. The sample comprised memory CD4+ T cells sorted from blood. The subset: CD45RA-negative fraction. Every receptor here comes from a man aged 18 to 29 in good health.

This clone was recorded only once. V is TRBV5-1 and J is TRBJ1-2; a weak D match, TRBD1 (6 bases). CDR1 is SGHRS, CDR2 YFSETQ, per germline. V was trimmed by 5 bases and J by 5 bases, leaving 19 bases between them. This CDR3 has 15 residues. The CDR3 sequence is CASRPNTDRLYGYTF. CDR3 coding DNA: TGCGCCAGCAGACCCAACACGGACAGATTGTATGGCTACACCTTC. Supplemented by reference TRBV5-1 and TRBJ1-2, the full variable domain reads KAGVTQTPRYLIKTRGQQVTLSCSPISGHRSVSWYQQTPGQGLQFLFEYFSETQRNKGNFPGRFSGRQFSNSRSEMNVSTLELGDSALYLCASRPNTDRLYGYTFGSGTRLTVV.

The chain has TRBV27 and TRBJ1-6; D perhaps matches TRBD1 (5 bases). V was clipped by 7 bases and J by 4 bases, with 20 bases between them. The CDR3 covers 17 residues. Germline V lookup: CDR1 MNHEY, CDR2 SMNVEV (reference sequence). CDR3 protein: CASTKSKGPLYNSPLHF. The CDR3 DNA reads as TGTGCCAGCACCAAATCAAAGGGGCCCTTATATAATTCACCCCTCCACTTT.

The chain carries TRBV18 and TRBJ2-3; no clear D gene. This CDR3 is built from 14 residues. The germline V gene encodes CDR1 KGHSH and CDR2 LQKENI. The germline V and J ends were trimmed by 0 bases and 4 bases, with 8 bases remaining between them. For the CDR3, the DNA is TGTGCCAGCTCACCACCAGGGTCCCCAGATACGCAGTATTTT. This encodes CASSPPGSPDTQYF.

This clone has ten or more counts. The chain's CDR3 is CASSLADRIYGYTF. In nucleotides, the CDR3 is TGCGCCAGCAGCTTGGCGGACAGGATCTATGGCTACACCTTC. This sequence joins TRBV5-1 and TRBJ1-2; 7 bases align to TRBD1. The CDR3 consists of 14 residues. The germline CDR1 and CDR2 sequences are SGHRS and YFSETQ. V was pared by 0 bases and J by 4 bases, with 3 bases of the junction left unmatched.

CDR3: CASTNAGGRQYF. Written as DNA, the CDR3 is TGTGCCAGCACAAATGCAGGGGGCAGACAGTACTTC. V gene TRBV2 combines with J gene TRBJ2-7; 8 bases are shared with TRBD1. Germline loops: CDR1 SNHLY, CDR2 FYNNEI. Trimming at V came to 7 bases and at J to 10 bases, leaving 9 bases not matched to a gene. The CDR3 runs 12 residues.

The rearrangement links TRBV9 to TRBJ2-1, with D possibly TRBD2 on 5 matching bases. CDR1 and CDR2 from the germline V gene are SGDLS and YYNGEE. The CDR3 has 17 amino acids. The V and J ends lost 2 bases and 5 bases respectively, with 20 bases between them. CDR3 in amino acids: CASSVVDYPSRDNEQFF. For the CDR3, the DNA is TGTGCCAGCAGCGTGGTTGACTACCCATCAAGGGACAATGAGCAGTTCTTC.

The rearrangement uses TRBV2 and TRBJ1-6; no firm D call. Germline lookup yields CDR1 SNHLY and CDR2 FYNNEI. The CDR3 sequence is 13 residues long. V was trimmed by 7 bases and J by 3 bases, leaving 7 bases between them. The CDR3 sequence: CASKQDYNSPLHF. The CDR3 nucleotides read TGTGCCAGCAAGCAGGACTATAATTCACCCCTCCACTTT.

The rearrangement uses TRBV18 and TRBJ2-5, with 10 bases identical to TRBD1. V was clipped by 4 bases and J by 6 bases; unmatched bases: 8. The CDR3 extends over 15 amino acids. CDR1 KGHSH and CDR2 LQKENI come from the germline V gene. The CDR3 loop reads CASSRSTGGAQTQYF. In nucleotides, the CDR3 is TGTGCCAGCTCACGATCGACAGGGGGCGCACAGACCCAGTACTTC. Full variable domain (remainder filled in from reference TRBV18 and TRBJ2-5): NAGVMQNPRHLVRRRGQEARLRCSPMKGHSHVYWYRQLPEEGLKFMVYLQKENIIDESGMPKERFSAEFPKEGPSILRIQQVVRGDSAAYFCASSRSTGGAQTQYFGPGTRLLVL.

This rearrangement joins TRBV6-1 to TRBJ1-5; no firm D call. V lost 5 bases, J lost 3 bases, and 14 bases lay in between. Germline CDR1 reads MNHNS; CDR2 reads SASEGT. This CDR3 has 15 residues. CDR3 DNA: TGTGCCAGCAGTAAACAGCCTTTGGCCAATCAGCCCCAGCATTTT. It yields the protein CASSKQPLANQPQHF.

This sequence joins TRBV14 and TRBJ2-3; TRBD1 matches at 7 bases. The CDR3 contains 13 residues. Per germline, CDR1 SGHDN and CDR2 FVKESK. V dropped 4 bases and J dropped 6; count of bases not matched to a gene: 4. In nucleotides, the CDR3 is TGTGCCAGCAGCCGCACAGGGGCCGATACGCAGTATTTT. Amino acids: CASSRTGADTQYF.

The V gene is TRBV15, the J gene TRBJ2-5; a weak D match, TRBD1 (5 bases). Germline lookup yields CDR1 LNHNV and CDR2 YYDKDF (reference sequence). The CDR3 extends over 14 amino acids. V lost 1 base to trimming and J lost 1 base, with 7 bases between them. Written as DNA, the CDR3 is TGTGCCACCAGCAGAGGACAGCTCCAAGAGACCCAGTACTTC. Amino acid sequence: CATSRGQLQETQYF. The full variable domain, completed using reference TRBV15 and TRBJ2-5, is DAMVIQNPRYQVTQFGKPVTLSCSQTLNHNVMYWYQQKSSQAPKLLFHYYDKDFNNEADTPDNFQSRRPNTSFCFLDIRSPGLGDTAMYLCATSRGQLQETQYFGPGTRLLVL.

The chain has TRBV7-2 and TRBJ2-4, with 14 bases lining up with TRBD2. Germline assignment: CDR1 SGHTA and CDR2 FQGNSA. V shed 5 bases and J 8 bases; nucleotides not matched to a gene: 8. CDR3 length: 16 amino acids. The CDR3: CASSDGLAGGTDIQYF. The CDR3, as DNA: TGTGCCAGCAGCGACGGACTAGCGGGGGGTACGGACATTCAGTACTTC.

As for this clone: Other DNA sequences in the sample encode the same CDR3. The V gene is TRBV5-1, the J gene TRBJ1-5; D unclear. Per the germline V gene, CDR1 is SGHRS and CDR2 is YFSETQ. The CDR3 contains 15 residues. V was trimmed by 0 bases and J by 0 bases, leaving 7 bases between them. CDR3 coding DNA: TGCGCCAGCAGCTTGGACGGTTATAGCAATCAGCCCCAGCATTTT. Its translation: CASSLDGYSNQPQHF.

The chain carries TRBV5-1 and TRBJ1-1; D is unresolved. V shed 0 bases and J shed 0 bases, with 9 bases lying between them. The CDR3 has 15 residues. Germline CDR1 and CDR2: SGHRS and YFSETQ. CDR3 nucleotide sequence: TGCGCCAGCAGCTTGGTAGTAGACATGAACACTGAAGCTTTCTTT. It encodes CASSLVVDMNTEAFF.

This chain links TRBV2 with TRBJ2-5; TRBD2 is a possible D gene (5 bases). This CDR3 region has 13 residues. Between the trimmed V and J ends, which lost 7 bases and 3 bases, there was a span of 12 bases. Looked up from germline, CDR1 is SNHLY and CDR2 is FYNNEI. The CDR3 loop is CASTRWREETQYF. The CDR3 DNA reads as TGTGCCAGCACGAGATGGCGGGAAGAGACCCAGTACTTC.

As DNA, the CDR3 is TGTGCCAGAAGCTTGAGACGGCGGGCTGGTCAGCCCCAGCATTTT. This translates into CARSLRRRAGQPQHF. This chain links TRBV5-3 with TRBJ1-5; D is unresolved. TRBV5-3 is classed as an ORF, of uncertain function. The CDR3 sequence is 15 residues long. The V and J ends lost 1 base and 6 bases respectively, with 14 bases between them.

A word on this clone: This same CDR3 is encoded by further DNA sequences in the sample. The chain recombines TRBV6-5 with TRBJ2-1; 11 positions agree with TRBD2. V shed 6 bases, J shed 4 bases, and the junction held 5 bases outside the gene matches. CDR3 length: 15 residues. Germline assignment: CDR1 MNHEY and CDR2 SVGAGI. The CDR3 nucleotides are TGTGCCAGCAGGCGGACTAGCGGGCCTTACAATGAGCAGTTCTTC. Encoded protein: CASRRTSGPYNEQFF.

The chain is built from TRBV30 and TRBJ2-7; TRBD2 matches 9 bases. V was pared by 2 bases and J by 4 bases, with 9 bases of the junction left unmatched. CDR3 length: 15 residues. CDR1 is GTSNPN and CDR2 is SVGIG in the germline V gene (reference sequence). In DNA form, the CDR3 reads TGTGCCTGGAGTTCTATGTCTAGCGGGGAATACGAGCAGTACTTC. This sequence encodes CAWSSMSSGEYEQYF.

On this clone itself: A much larger clone differs from this one at a single base, so this may be a read error. CDR3 DNA sequence: TGTGCCAGCAGCCGGGACAGCTCCTACGAGCAGTACTTC. Its translation is CASSRDSSYEQYF. The chain joins TRBV7-9 to TRBJ2-7; 7 bases are shared with TRBD1. The germline CDR1 and CDR2 sequences are SEHNR and FQNEAQ (reference sequence). The CDR3 totals 13 residues. V dropped 5 bases and J dropped 0; count of bases not matched to a gene: 1.